This T cell receptor (beta chain) was profiled in a study of cytomegalovirus exposure and HLA in healthy donors. Study-level results: Most TCR beta V segments were productive about 87% or about 30% of the time in an earlier analysis.

Concerning this clone: Its specificity is unknown.

Both 60 Vbeta primers and 13 Jbeta primers went into the PCR. The method was immunoSEQ multiplex PCR; TCRdb's version includes in-frame clones alone and lacks a portion of them. The sample includes roughly 140,000 clones, roughly 80% of them seen just once. Healthy bone marrow donors formed the donor group. V shed 4 bases, J shed 8 bases, and the junction held 11 bases outside the gene matches. Germline assignment: CDR1 SGHRS and CDR2 YFSETQ. This CDR3 spans 15 amino acids. The V call is TRBV5-1, the J call TRBJ1-4, with 7 bases identical to TRBD1. The source is a man aged 25 to 40 in good health and CMV-seropositive. Material: PBMCs. The CDR3 region has the DNA TGCGCCAGCAGCGTATTCGGGACAGTCGGGGAAAAACTGTTTTTT. Translation: CASSVFGTVGEKLFF.